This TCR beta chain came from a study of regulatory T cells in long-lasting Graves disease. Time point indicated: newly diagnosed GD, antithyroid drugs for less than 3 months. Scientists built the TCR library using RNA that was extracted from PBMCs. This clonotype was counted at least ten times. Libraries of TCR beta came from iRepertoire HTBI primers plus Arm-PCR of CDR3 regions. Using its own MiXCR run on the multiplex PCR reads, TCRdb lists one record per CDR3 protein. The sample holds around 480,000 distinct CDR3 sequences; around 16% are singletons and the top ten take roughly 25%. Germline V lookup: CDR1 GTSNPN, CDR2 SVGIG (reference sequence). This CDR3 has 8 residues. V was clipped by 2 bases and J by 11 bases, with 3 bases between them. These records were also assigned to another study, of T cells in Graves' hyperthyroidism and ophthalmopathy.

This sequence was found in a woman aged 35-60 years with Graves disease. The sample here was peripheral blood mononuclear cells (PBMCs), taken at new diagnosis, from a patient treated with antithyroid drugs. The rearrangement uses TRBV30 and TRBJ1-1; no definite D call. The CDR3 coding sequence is TGTGCCTGGAGTAGGGCTTTCTTT. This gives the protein CAWSRAFF.